Shown below are 13 T cell receptor beta chains from a single sample sequenced in a study of blood T cell repertoires in COVID-19. TCRdb's table, derived via immunoSEQ multiplex PCR, lists solely in-frame clones and lacks some. The data contain under 95,000 clones, roughly 89% of them singletons. Sequencing was done on a sample of peripheral blood. These receptor sequences come from a woman in her forties or fifties with acute or convalescent COVID-19.

This sequence joins TRBV5-6 and TRBJ2-2; TRBD2 matches 8 bases. Germline-derived CDR1 and CDR2 are SGHDT and YYEEEE. The CDR3 runs to 17 residues. Losses at the gene ends were 3 bases for V and 3 bases for J; bases not matched to a gene: 10. DNA for the CDR3: TGTGCCAGCAGCTGGGAACCCGGGGGGGCGGACACCGGGGAGCTGTTTTTT. Translated: CASSWEPGGADTGELFF.

The chain employs TRBV3-1 (or the pseudogene TRBV3-2) and TRBJ1-4, with 7 bases aligning to TRBD1. With V trimmed by 5 bases and J by 9 bases, 21 bases remained unmatched. CDR3 length: 18 residues. Germline CDR1 and CDR2: LGHDT and YNNKEL (reference sequence). CDR3 residues: CASSNSDGTGTVPQKLFF. The CDR3 DNA sequence: TGTGCCAGCAGCAATAGCGACGGAACCGGGACAGTCCCTCAAAAACTGTTTTTT.

The rearrangement joins TRBV6-9 to TRBJ1-2; D is unclear. Germline V gene data show CDR1 as MNHGY and CDR2 as SVAAGI. This CDR3 has 17 residues. Trimming removed 2 bases at V and 8 bases at J, with 24 bases between. In DNA form, the CDR3 reads TGTGCCAGCAGTTATCTTTCCGTGACCGCATACTATGGGGGCTACACCTTC. Its protein is CASSYLSVTAYYGGYTF.

The V and J genes are TRBV5-1 and TRBJ2-1, with D perhaps TRBD1 (6 bases). Per the germline V gene, CDR1 is SGHRS and CDR2 is YFSETQ. V was trimmed by 4 bases and J by 3 bases, leaving 14 bases between them. The CDR3 contains 15 residues. The chain's CDR3 is CASSLTGPGYNEQFF. DNA for the CDR3: TGCGCCAGCAGCCTAACAGGGCCCGGCTACAATGAGCAGTTCTTC.

The genes are TRBV6-2 or TRBV6-3 and TRBJ2-7, with D possibly matching TRBD2 (6 bases). CDR1 is MNHEY, CDR2 SVGEGT, per germline. V was pared by 5 bases and J by 1 base, with 15 bases between. The CDR3 totals 15 residues. Here the CDR3 reads CASSARGSGSYEQYF. The CDR3 region has the DNA TGTGCCAGCAGTGCGCGGGGTAGCGGTTCCTACGAGCAGTACTTC.

The chain links TRBV19 to TRBJ2-1; possibly TRBD2 for D (5 bases). The CDR3 spans 15 residues. V was shortened by 8 bases and J by 5 bases, with 19 bases between the two germline ends. CDR1 LNHDA and CDR2 SQIVND come from the germline V gene (reference sequence). The CDR3 DNA reads as TGTGCCAGTTCGCTTCAGCGGCCGCCTGACAATGAGCAGTTCTTC. Translation gives CASSLQRPPDNEQFF.

This clone is a singleton in its sample. The rearrangement links TRBV3-1 (or the pseudogene TRBV3-2) to TRBJ1-1, with a possible D match to TRBD1 (5 bases). Germline V lookup: CDR1 LGHDT, CDR2 YNNKEL (reference sequence). V shed 1 base and J shed 6 bases, with 15 bases lying between them. This CDR3 has 15 amino acids. The CDR3 region is CASSQVRRGGPEAFF. The CDR3 nucleotides are TGTGCCAGCAGCCAAGTGAGGCGGGGGGGTCCTGAAGCTTTCTTT.

The sample holds one count of this clone. The chain carries TRBV5-1 and TRBJ2-7; TRBD1 might be the D (6 bases). This CDR3 is built from 13 residues. Germline-derived CDR1 and CDR2 are SGHRS and YFSETQ. V lost 3 bases and J 7 bases, leaving 14 bases between the germline ends. CDR3: CASSSLPGVEQYF. CDR3 bases: TGCGCCAGCAGCTCTCTACCAGGGGTGGAGCAGTACTTC.

V usage is TRBV30 and J usage is TRBJ1-4, with 8 nucleotides matching TRBD1. CDR1 GTSNPN and CDR2 SVGIG come from the germline V gene (reference sequence). Losses at the gene ends were 5 bases for V and 0 bases for J; bases not matched to a gene: 2. The CDR3 contains 14 residues. CDR3 residues: CAWGQGATNEKLFF. CDR3 DNA sequence: TGTGCCTGGGGACAGGGTGCAACTAATGAAAAACTGTTTTTT.

The chain links TRBV3-1 (or the pseudogene TRBV3-2) to TRBJ1-4, with D possibly matching TRBD1 (6 bases). Trimming took off 3 bases at V and 5 bases at J, with 13 bases between the two ends. CDR1 is LGHDT, CDR2 YNNKEL, per germline (reference sequence). CDR3 length: 15 residues. This CDR3 is CASSHGGHTNEKLFF. The CDR3 DNA sequence: TGTGCCAGCAGCCACGGGGGGCATACGAATGAAAAACTGTTTTTT.

This clone has a single count. The V and J genes are TRBV7-9 and TRBJ1-2, with D possibly matching TRBD1 (5 bases). The length of the CDR3 is 14 residues. CDR1 and CDR2 (germline): SEHNR, FQNEAQ (reference sequence). Trimming stripped 5 bases from V and 4 bases from J, with 14 bases between. CDR3 residues: CASSLIAGLYGYTF. The CDR3 DNA sequence: TGTGCCAGCAGCCTTATCGCAGGGCTCTATGGCTACACCTTC.

V gene TRBV6-5 combines with J gene TRBJ1-3; unclear D gene. Germline V gives CDR1 MNHEY, CDR2 SVGAGI. Trimming took 6 bases from V and 2 from J, leaving 14 bases between them. The CDR3 spans 15 residues. The CDR3 loop is CASSPYRGPGNTIYF. CDR3 nucleotides: TGTGCCAGCAGCCCCTACCGGGGTCCTGGAAACACCATATATTTT.

V and J are TRBV2 and TRBJ1-4; D not resolved. CDR3 length equals 12 residues. The V and J ends lost 6 bases and 6 bases respectively, with 8 bases between them. From germline, CDR1 is SNHLY and CDR2 FYNNEI. CDR3: CASRRIDEKLFF. As DNA, the CDR3 is TGTGCCAGCAGGAGGATTGATGAAAAACTGTTTTTT.